This TCR beta chain was captured in a study of regulatory T cells in long-lasting Graves disease. With regard to this clonotype: Being one base from a much bigger clone, this may be a read error. The CDR3 ends on some other residue instead of the conserved phenylalanine or tryptophan, so this is likely a read error.

Time point specified: newly diagnosed GD, antithyroid drugs for less than 3 months. PBMC-derived RNA was used for the TCR library. Both iRepertoire HTBI primers and Arm-PCR of CDR3 regions were used to build the TCR beta libraries. Using its own MiXCR run on the multiplex PCR reads, TCRdb lists one record per CDR3 protein. The sample includes approximately 490,000 distinct CDR3 sequences, 16% seen only once; the top ten take less than 15%. The CDR3 spans 15 residues. V lost 5 bases, J lost 1 base, and 12 bases lay in between. These same records also appear under a second study, on T cells in Graves' hyperthyroidism and ophthalmopathy. That paper notes: The TCR CDR3 first-round RT-PCR relied on the HTBI primer set.

The gene calls are TRBV12-3 or TRBV12-4 and TRBJ2-1, with a weak D call TRBD2 (6 bases). The TCR comes from a man aged 40-50 years with Graves disease. The sample consisted of peripheral blood mononuclear cells (PBMCs), taken at new diagnosis, from a patient treated with antithyroid drugs. The CDR3 DNA follows: TGTGCCAGCAGTGCCCTAGCGAGTTCCTACAATGAGCAGTTCCTC. The encoded protein is CASSALASSYNEQFL.